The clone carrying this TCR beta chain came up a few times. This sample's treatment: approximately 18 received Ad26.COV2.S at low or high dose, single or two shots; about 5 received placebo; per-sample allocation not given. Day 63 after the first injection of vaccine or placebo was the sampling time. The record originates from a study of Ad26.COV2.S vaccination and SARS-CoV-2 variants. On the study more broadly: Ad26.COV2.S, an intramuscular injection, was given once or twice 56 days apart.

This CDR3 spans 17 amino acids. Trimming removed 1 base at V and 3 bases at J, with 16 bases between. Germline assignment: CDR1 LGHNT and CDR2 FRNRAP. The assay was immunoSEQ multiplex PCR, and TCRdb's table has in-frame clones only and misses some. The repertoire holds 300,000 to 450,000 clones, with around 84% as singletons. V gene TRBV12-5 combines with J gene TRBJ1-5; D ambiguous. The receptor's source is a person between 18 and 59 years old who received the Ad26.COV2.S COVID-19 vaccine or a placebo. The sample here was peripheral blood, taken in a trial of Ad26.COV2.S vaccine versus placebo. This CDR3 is CASGLERTERPNQPQHF. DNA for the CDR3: TGTGCTAGTGGTTTGGAAAGGACGGAGCGACCCAATCAGCCCCAGCATTTT.